Listed here are 30 T cell receptor beta chains from one sample, sequenced in a study of T cells in Graves' hyperthyroidism and ophthalmopathy. From RNA transcripts, TCR beta CDR3 regions were amplified. Primed by the HTBI set, a first-round RT-PCR was run on the TCR CDR3. Each CDR3 protein gets one entry after TCRdb re-called the multiplex PCR reads with MiXCR. Here the sample spans more than 350,000 distinct CDR3 sequences, 15% being singletons. Sequenced material: blood. These receptors were obtained from a woman aged 55 to 70 with Graves' ophthalmopathy.

This clonotype was detected ten times or more. V and J are TRBV11-3 and TRBJ2-2; D call uncertain. The CDR3 runs 15 residues. Germline V gives CDR1 SGHNT, CDR2 YENEEA. The V end lost 0 bases, the J end lost 6 bases, and 11 bases lay between the germline ends. The CDR3 sequence is CASSLDAAGPGELFF. The CDR3 region has the DNA TGTGCCAGCAGCTTAGATGCGGCCGGGCCCGGGGAGCTGTTTTTT.

This clonotype was seen repeatedly, ten times or more. The genes are TRBV28 and TRBJ2-5; D assignment may be TRBD1 or TRBD2 (7 bases each). The V and J ends lost 5 bases and 5 bases respectively, with 21 bases between them. The CDR3 contains 16 residues. Germline V gene data show CDR1 as MDHEN and CDR2 as SYDVKM. CDR3 in amino acids: CASSGRGQRQGETQYF. The DNA of the CDR3 is TGTGCCAGCAGTGGGAGGGGGCAGCGCCAAGGGGAGACCCAGTACTTC.

The gene calls are TRBV5-4 and TRBJ2-7; 9 bases match TRBD2. Germline assignment: CDR1 SGHNT and CDR2 YYREEE (reference sequence). The junction had 11 bases not matched to a gene; V was cut back by 4 bases and J by 0 bases. The CDR3 length is 17 residues. CDR3 DNA sequence: TGTGCCAGCAGCCGAGGACTAGCGTCAAGTCCCTCCTACGAGCAGTACTTC. This sequence encodes CASSRGLASSPSYEQYF.

This clonotype came up a few times. The chain recombines TRBV2 with TRBJ2-2; the match to TRBD2 covers 7 bases. V lost 7 bases to trimming and J lost 6 bases; unmatched junction nucleotides: 5. The CDR3 length is 13 residues. Germline assignment: CDR1 SNHLY and CDR2 FYNNEI. CDR3 sequence reads: CASKRTRAGELFF. In DNA form, the CDR3 reads TGTGCCAGCAAGAGGACTAGGGCCGGGGAGCTGTTTTTT.

The V gene is TRBV19, the J gene TRBJ2-3, with TRBD2 matching over 10 bases. The CDR3 spans 14 residues. Looked up from germline, CDR1 is LNHDA and CDR2 is SQIVND (reference sequence). Losses at the gene ends were 5 bases for V and 4 bases for J; bases not matched to a gene: 3. Here the CDR3 reads CASSLAGVSDTQYF. Here the CDR3 DNA reads TGTGCCAGTAGTCTAGCGGGAGTATCAGATACGCAGTATTTT.

This clonotype has a count of ten or more. The chain couples TRBV15 to TRBJ2-3, with D possibly matching TRBD2 (5 bases). CDR1 is LNHNV and CDR2 is YYDKDF in the germline V gene (reference sequence). This CDR3 has 16 residues. V gave up 4 bases and J gave up 0 bases, with 14 bases separating them. The CDR3 protein is CATSTREPTSTDTQYF. Written as DNA, the CDR3 is TGTGCCACCAGCACACGGGAACCCACTAGCACAGATACGCAGTATTTT.

This clonotype showed up many times. The chain has TRBV3-1 and TRBJ2-2; 9 bases are a match to TRBD1. The CDR3 covers 12 residues. Germline V gene data show CDR1 as LGHDT and CDR2 as YNNKEL (reference sequence). J lost 14 bases, V lost 4 bases, and 5 bases had no gene match. CDR3 protein: CASSRQGGYLFF. In DNA, the CDR3 is TGTGCCAGCAGCCGACAGGGGGGGTACCTGTTTTTT.

The CDR3 nucleotides read TGTGCCAGCAGTGCGGTGCCGAACACCGGGGAGCTGTTTTTT. Translation: CASSAVPNTGELFF. The chain couples TRBV6-1 to TRBJ2-2; no clear D gene. The CDR3 runs to 14 residues. V lost 4 bases to trimming and J lost 0 bases, with 6 bases between them. The germline gives CDR1 MNHNS, CDR2 SASEGT.

This clonotype was seen repeatedly, ten times or more. J is TRBJ2-7 and V is TRBV30, with D perhaps matching TRBD2 (6 bases). The CDR3 loop spans 11 amino acids. Germline loops: CDR1 GTSNPN, CDR2 SVGIG (reference sequence). Trimming removed 3 bases from V and 3 bases from J, with 6 bases in between. In DNA form, the CDR3 reads TGTGCCTGGAGGCGGGACTACGAGCAGTACTTC. Encoded protein: CAWRRDYEQYF.

A few counts support this clonotype. Here the CDR3 reads CASSGQGTEQYF. The CDR3 DNA reads TGTGCCAGCAGCGGACAGGGGACCGAGCAGTACTTC. This chain joins TRBV28 and TRBJ2-7, with TRBD1 matching over 9 bases. V shed 6 bases and J 6 bases; nucleotides not matched to a gene: 3. From germline, CDR1 is MDHEN and CDR2 SYDVKM. This CDR3 is built from 12 residues.

This clonotype was found many times. The chain recombines TRBV20-1 with TRBJ2-7; tentatively, D is TRBD2 (7 bases). The germline V gene has CDR1 DFQATT and CDR2 SNEGSKA (reference sequence). The CDR3 runs 13 residues. Trimming stripped 3 bases from V and 3 bases from J, with 12 bases between. This chain's CDR3 is CSARGGALYEQYF. CDR3 nucleotide sequence: TGCAGTGCTAGGGGGGGGGCCCTCTACGAGCAGTACTTC.

This clonotype was detected only a few times. This chain links TRBV2 with TRBJ1-3; no reliable D call. V was shortened by 7 bases and J by 9 bases, with 16 bases between the two germline ends. The germline gives CDR1 SNHLY, CDR2 FYNNEI. CDR3 size: 13 residues. The chain's CDR3 is CASTPQRVGTIYF. CDR3 DNA sequence: TGTGCCAGCACTCCCCAGCGGGTTGGCACCATATATTTT.

This clonotype occurred many times. V is TRBV28 and J is TRBJ2-5; D may be TRBD1 (5 bases). This CDR3 is 18 amino acids long. Per germline, CDR1 MDHEN and CDR2 SYDVKM. V was pared by 5 bases and J by 1 base, with 23 bases between. The CDR3 protein is CASSPMIGANGFQETQYF. For the CDR3, the DNA is TGTGCCAGCAGTCCGATGATTGGGGCTAACGGGTTCCAAGAGACCCAGTACTTC.

The V call is TRBV19, the J call TRBJ2-5; 10 bases fit TRBD2. The J segment lost 0 bases and the V segment lost 1 base, leaving 2 bases of the junction unmatched. This CDR3 is built from 16 residues. The V gene's germline CDR1 is LNHDA and CDR2 SQIVND (reference sequence). The CDR3 sequence is CASSIATSGNQETQYF. DNA for the CDR3: TGTGCCAGTAGTATAGCAACTAGCGGGAACCAAGAGACCCAGTACTTC.

This clonotype showed up many times. This chain connects TRBV3-1 to TRBJ2-3; 9 bases are a match to TRBD1. The V gene end was trimmed by 4 bases and the J gene end by 2 bases; junction bases not matched to a gene: 7. Germline CDR1 reads LGHDT; CDR2 reads YNNKEL (reference sequence). The CDR3 spans 16 residues. The CDR3 DNA is TGTGCCAGCAGCCTTCGGGGGACAGGGCTCACAGATACGCAGTATTTT. Translation: CASSLRGTGLTDTQYF.

The rearrangement joins TRBV6-1 to TRBJ1-5, with unresolved D. The V gene lost 5 bases and the J gene lost 7 bases, with 12 bases spanning the gap. The CDR3 contains 13 residues. Germline CDR1 MNHNS, CDR2 SASEGT. CDR3 region: CASSSERTQPQHF. The CDR3 coding sequence is TGTGCCAGCAGTTCCGAGCGGACCCAGCCCCAGCATTTT.

This clonotype was seen ten or more times. The chain joins TRBV6-1 to TRBJ2-5; 8 bases fit TRBD2. Germline lookup yields CDR1 MNHNS and CDR2 SASEGT. CDR3 length: 17 residues. Trimming cost V 4 bases and J 4 bases; bases outside gene matches: 14. CDR3 nucleotide sequence: TGTGCCAGCAGTGCCGGAGCGGGAGCCCCCCGAGGAGAGACCCAGTACTTC. It encodes CASSAGAGAPRGETQYF.

This clonotype was observed a handful of times. The genes are TRBV7-9 and TRBJ1-1; D is undetermined. The germline V and J ends were trimmed by 1 base and 0 bases, with 9 bases remaining between them. The CDR3 is 15 residues long. Looked up from germline, CDR1 is SEHNR and CDR2 is FQNEAQ (reference sequence). The CDR3 nucleotides are TGTGCCAGCAGCTTAGAGGGCAGCTTGAACACTGAAGCTTTCTTT. Translating it yields CASSLEGSLNTEAFF. Full variable domain (outside the CDR3, taken from reference TRBV7-9 and TRBJ1-1): DTGVSQNPRHKITKRGQNVTFRCDPISEHNRLYWYRQTLGQGPEFLTYFQNEAQLEKSRLLSDRFSAERPKGSFSTLEIQRTEQGDSAMYLCASSLEGSLNTEAFFGQGTRLTVV.

In its sample, this clonotype was seen many times. The chain is built from TRBV7-3 and TRBJ2-1, with 8 bases identical to TRBD2. The J segment lost 4 bases and the V segment lost 5 bases, leaving 7 bases of the junction unmatched. The CDR3 sequence is 15 residues long. Germline V CDR1 and CDR2: SGHTA, FQGTGA. CDR3 protein: CASSPTSGEYNEQFF. The CDR3 DNA is TGTGCCAGCAGCCCAACTAGCGGAGAATACAATGAGCAGTTCTTC.

In this sample, this clonotype turned up a few times. The V call is TRBV19, the J call TRBJ1-4, with D uncertain. Per the germline V gene, CDR1 is LNHDA and CDR2 is SQIVND (reference sequence). Trimming left V 5 bases short and J 5 bases short, with 18 bases between. This CDR3 is 16 amino acids long. This CDR3 reads CASSASGGSANEKLFF. CDR3 nucleotides: TGTGCCAGTAGTGCCTCCGGAGGGTCCGCAAATGAAAAACTGTTTTTT. The full variable domain, with the rest looked up from reference TRBV19 and TRBJ1-4, is DGGITQSPKYLFRKEGQNVTLSCEQNLNHDAMYWYRQDPGQGLRLIYYSQIVNDFQKGDIAEGYSVSREKKESFPLTVTSAQKNPTAFYLCASSASGGSANEKLFFGSGTQLSVL.

This clonotype was observed at least ten times. V is TRBV6-5 and J is TRBJ2-1; D is possibly TRBD1 (6 bases). This CDR3 contains 15 residues. Trimming removed 2 bases at V and 6 bases at J, with 14 bases between. From germline, CDR1 is MNHEY and CDR2 SVGAGI. The CDR3 bases are TGTGCCAGCAGTTACACCAGGGGAGACGTCAATGAGCAGTTCTTC. This codes for CASSYTRGDVNEQFF.

The chain has TRBV27 and TRBJ2-2; unclear D gene. CDR1 is MNHEY, CDR2 SMNVEV, per germline (reference sequence). The CDR3 sequence is 12 residues long. The germline V and J ends were trimmed by 6 bases and 8 bases, with 10 bases remaining between them. The CDR3 DNA follows: TGTGCCAGCAGAACGATAGGGGGGGAGCTGTTTTTT. Translated, it gives CASRTIGGELFF.

This clonotype was seen repeatedly, ten times or more. The rearrangement uses TRBV6-1 and TRBJ2-1, with TRBD2 identical over 9 bases. The CDR3 is made up of 19 amino acids. J lost 0 bases, V lost 2 bases, and 11 bases had no gene match. Germline assignment: CDR1 MNHNS and CDR2 SASEGT. CDR3 amino acids: CASSELTTSGTRSYNEQFF. CDR3 in DNA: TGTGCCAGCAGTGAATTGACGACTAGCGGAACCCGCTCCTACAATGAGCAGTTCTTC.

In this sample, this clonotype turned up many times. The J gene is TRBJ1-1, the V gene TRBV11-2; D gene uncertain. Trimming cost V 6 bases and J 1 base, with 12 bases left between them. The CDR3 runs to 14 residues. CDR1 SGHAT and CDR2 FQNNGV come from the germline V gene. CDR3 DNA sequence: TGTGCCAGCAGATTCGGACGGGAGAACACTGAAGCTTTCTTT. Translated: CASRFGRENTEAFF.

This clonotype was seen many times. The chain couples TRBV2 to TRBJ2-1; 7 nucleotides agree with TRBD2. The germline CDR1 and CDR2 sequences are SNHLY and FYNNEI. Trimming removed 6 bases from V and 7 bases from J; junction bases left unmatched: 15. This CDR3 comprises 16 residues. The CDR3: CASRVLAGEGTNEQFF. DNA of the CDR3: TGTGCCAGCAGGGTCCTTGCGGGAGAGGGTACGAATGAGCAGTTCTTC.

This clonotype was recorded at least ten times. This chain uses TRBV28 with TRBJ1-2; D remains unclear. CDR1 is MDHEN and CDR2 is SYDVKM in the germline V gene. V was pared by 6 bases and J by 5 bases, with 16 bases between. The CDR3 totals 14 residues. CDR3 sequence: CASSPDQEQYGYTF. DNA for the CDR3: TGTGCCAGCAGCCCCGACCAGGAGCAGTATGGCTACACCTTC.

This chain links TRBV11-2 with TRBJ2-3, with TRBD1 matching 8 bases. V lost 5 bases, J lost 6 bases, and 10 bases stayed unmatched. Per germline, CDR1 SGHAT and CDR2 FQNNGV. There are 15 residues in the CDR3. The CDR3 DNA is TGTGCCAGCAGCCCCAGGTTCGGACAGGGCGATACGCAGTATTTT. Translated, it gives CASSPRFGQGDTQYF.

This clonotype was detected many times. The chain is built from TRBV11-2 and TRBJ2-3, with no clear D. Germline V gene data show CDR1 as SGHAT and CDR2 as FQNNGV. The CDR3 is 19 amino acids. Trimming removed 5 bases from V and 0 bases from J, with 24 bases in between. The CDR3 protein is CASSPSWVVVSASTDTQYF. The CDR3 region has the DNA TGTGCCAGCAGCCCCTCCTGGGTGGTCGTGAGCGCGAGCACAGATACGCAGTATTTT. The full variable domain, completed using reference TRBV11-2 and TRBJ2-3, is EAGVAQSPRYKIIEKRQSVAFWCNPISGHATLYWYQQILGQGPKLLIQFQNNGVVDDSQLPKDRFSAERLKGVDSTLKIQPAKLEDSAVYLCASSPSWVVVSASTDTQYFGPGTRLTVL.

This clonotype has ten or more counts. The genes are TRBV2 and TRBJ2-3; D might be TRBD1 (6 bases). In germline, CDR1 is SNHLY, CDR2 FYNNEI. The CDR3 sequence is 14 residues long. Trimming removed 7 bases from V and 0 bases from J, with 11 bases in between. Here the CDR3 reads CASKKTGSTDTQYF. The DNA for the CDR3 is TGTGCCAGCAAGAAGACAGGTAGCACAGATACGCAGTATTTT.

This CDR3 is CASSLNPGWSPLHF. CDR3 nucleotides: TGTGCCAGCAGTTTGAACCCGGGATGGTCACCCCTCCACTTT. This chain connects TRBV28 to TRBJ1-6; D unclear. V was pared by 3 bases and J by 10 bases, with 13 bases between. The CDR3 loop spans 14 amino acids. CDR1 is MDHEN and CDR2 is SYDVKM in the germline V gene.